What follows are 5 T cell receptor beta chains derived from one specimen sequenced in a study of blood T cell repertoires in COVID-19. Profiling relied on immunoSEQ multiplex PCR, and the TCRdb table lists in-frame clones only, not all of them. The sample comprises around 260,000 clones, around 92% of which are singletons, and approximately 2.6% rests with the top ten. The sequencing input was peripheral blood. These receptors were collected from a person aged 18 to 30 with COVID-19, enrolled during active disease.

This chain joins TRBV6-2 or TRBV6-3 and TRBJ2-7, with 8 bases that match TRBD2. Germline assignment: CDR1 MNHEY and CDR2 SVGEGT. V was clipped by 6 bases and J by 5 bases; unmatched bases: 12. This CDR3 comprises 15 residues. The CDR3 protein is CASSSRSGRRDEQYF. CDR3 DNA: TGTGCCAGCAGCAGCCGGAGCGGGAGAAGAGACGAGCAGTACTTC.

The rearrangement links TRBV7-9 to TRBJ2-5; perhaps TRBD2 as D (5 bases). The CDR3 loop spans 14 amino acids. V lost 1 base, J lost 4 bases, and 10 bases lay in between. CDR1 and CDR2 (germline): SEHNR, FQNEAQ (reference sequence). The CDR3 DNA is TGTGCCAGCAGCTTAGGAGGGTGGGGAGAGACCCAGTACTTC. Protein sequence: CASSLGGWGETQYF.

The V call is TRBV13, the J call TRBJ2-1; D might be TRBD2 (6 bases). The CDR3 runs 16 residues. Germline loops: CDR1 PRHDT, CDR2 FYEKMQ (reference sequence). V was trimmed by 1 base and J by 4 bases, leaving 14 bases between them. CDR3 bases: TGTGCCAGCAGCTTAGATGGGACTGGCTATTACAATGAGCAGTTCTTC. The encoded protein is CASSLDGTGYYNEQFF.

The chain recombines TRBV2 with TRBJ1-5; D not certain. The V gene's germline CDR1 is SNHLY and CDR2 FYNNEI. The CDR3 length is 14 residues. The ends were cut back, 4 bases at V and 2 bases at J, with 9 bases in the middle. CDR3 nucleotide sequence: TGTGCCAGCAGTGGCGAGGGAGGCAATCAGCCCCAGCATTTT. This gives the protein CASSGEGGNQPQHF.

The chain links TRBV11-3 to TRBJ2-2; 8 bases are a match to TRBD1. Germline CDR1 reads SGHNT; CDR2 reads YENEEA. V was pared by 3 bases and J by 1 base, with 1 base of the junction left unmatched. This CDR3 contains 15 residues. The CDR3 coding sequence is TGTGCCAGCAGCTTGGGGACAGGGAACACCGGGGAGCTGTTTTTT. Protein product: CASSLGTGNTGELFF.